This TCR beta chain stems from a study of response to subunit inactivated influenza vaccine. TCRdb reprocessed the RT-PCR reads with MiXCR, giving one entry per CDR3 protein. The repertoire holds 500,000 to 600,000 distinct CDR3 sequences, with approximately 13% as singletons. CDR3 length equals 15 residues. Germline V gives CDR1 SNHLY, CDR2 FYNNEI. Trimming pared 1 base from V and 5 bases from J, leaving 12 bases between. Points from the study as a whole: Few additional T cells are recruited per seasonal influenza vaccination, authors suggested.

In its sample, this clonotype was seen a few times. Its antigen remains unidentified. The sample consisted of PBMCs from blood, taken roughly 46 days after vaccination. This chain links TRBV2 with TRBJ1-5; D call uncertain. The origin of this receptor is a man aged 50 to 60 who received an inactivated influenza vaccine. This CDR3 is CASSEEGRRDQPQHF. CDR3 DNA: TGTGCCAGCAGTGAAGAAGGCAGACGTGATCAGCCCCAGCATTTT.